This entry lists 6 T cell receptor beta chains sequenced from one sample in a study of T-cell memory formation after mild COVID-19 (dated by TCRdb to the early 2020s). The library was built by means of 5' RACE. The instrument given in TCRdb is Illumina NovaSeq 6000. TCRdb reprocessed the public reads (quality trimming at Q25 with fastp, clone calling with MiXCR) and kept in-frame beta chains. Each record represents a unique CDR3 protein, reported with the most common genes and DNA among its rows. The sample table holds 120,000 or so distinct CDR3 sequences, of which about a sixth were seen once. Approximately 15% of the sample belongs to the ten largest clones. Sequencing was done on a sample of PBMCs or a T cell subset sorted from them (not recorded which). Receptors originate from an adult woman who had mild COVID-19 (a few samples of this study predate the infection). The sample titles of this study are shuffled in the database, so cell type and time point are left out; the donor was told from shared clones.

This clonotype was picked up many times. The J gene is TRBJ2-7, the V gene TRBV20-1; 12 nucleotides align to TRBD1. This CDR3 region has 14 residues. CDR1 and CDR2 (germline): DFQATT, SNEGSKA (reference sequence). With 5 bases clipped from V and 4 bases from J, the junction kept 6 bases outside the gene matches. The DNA of the CDR3 is TGCAGTGCTGGAGGGACAGGGGGCAAGTACGAGCAGTACTTC. Protein product: CSAGGTGGKYEQYF.

This clonotype was seen a few times. This chain joins TRBV12-3 or TRBV12-4 and TRBJ1-1; D remains ambiguous. V lost 2 bases and J 3 bases, leaving 10 bases between the germline ends. The CDR3 is 14 residues long. This chain's CDR3 is CASSLQEVHTEAFF. In DNA, the CDR3 is TGTGCCAGCAGTTTACAGGAAGTTCACACTGAAGCTTTCTTT.

The chain uses TRBV7-2 and TRBJ2-7; possible D gene TRBD2, 6 bases. V lost 5 bases to trimming and J lost 9 bases, with 11 bases between them. This CDR3 has 11 amino acids. Germline V gene data show CDR1 as SGHTA and CDR2 as FQGNSA. CDR3 bases: TGTGCCAGCAGCCCTCCGGGAGTGCAGTACTTC. Residues: CASSPPGVQYF.

This clonotype showed up just a few times. The chain carries TRBV24-1 and TRBJ1-4; no clear D gene. Germline CDR1 KGHDR, CDR2 SFDVKD. The CDR3 consists of 15 residues. Trimming took off 4 bases at V and 3 bases at J, with 11 bases between the two ends. The CDR3 region has the DNA TGTGCCACCAGTGACCCTGCGGTTTCTAATGAAAAACTGTTTTTT. Translated: CATSDPAVSNEKLFF.

The chain recombines TRBV7-8 with TRBJ2-3, with 8 bases lining up with TRBD2. The V gene end was trimmed by 5 bases and the J gene end by 0 bases; junction bases not matched to a gene: 1. The CDR3 is 14 residues long. Germline lookup yields CDR1 SGHVS and CDR2 FQNEAQ. CDR3 region: CASSRGRSTDTQYF. For the CDR3, the DNA is TGTGCCAGCAGCCGCGGGAGGAGCACAGATACGCAGTATTTT.

This clonotype has a handful of counts. The gene calls are TRBV29-1 and TRBJ2-5, with 10 nucleotides matching TRBD1. This CDR3 has 14 residues. V trimming: 6 bases; J trimming: 1 base; junction bases outside the gene matches: 5. Germline CDR1 SQVTM, CDR2 ANQGSEA. The CDR3 is CSVRDRGPQETQYF. CDR3 DNA sequence: TGCAGCGTCCGGGACAGGGGCCCCCAAGAGACCCAGTACTTC.